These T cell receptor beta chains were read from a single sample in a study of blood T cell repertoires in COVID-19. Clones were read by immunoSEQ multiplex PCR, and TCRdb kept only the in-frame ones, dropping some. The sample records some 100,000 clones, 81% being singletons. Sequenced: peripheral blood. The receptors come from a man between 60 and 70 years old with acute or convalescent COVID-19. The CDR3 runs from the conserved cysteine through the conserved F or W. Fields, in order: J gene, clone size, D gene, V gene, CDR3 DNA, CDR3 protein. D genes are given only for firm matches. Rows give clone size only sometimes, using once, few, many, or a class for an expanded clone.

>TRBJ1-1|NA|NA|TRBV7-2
TGTGCCAGCAGCTTAGGGGGCTTGACTGAAGCTTTCTTT
CASSLGGLTEAFF
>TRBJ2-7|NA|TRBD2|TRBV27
TGTGCCAGCAGTCCCATATTGGGGGGGGTGCAGTACTTC
CASSPILGGVQYF
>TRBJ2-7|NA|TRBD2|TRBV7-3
TGTGCCAGCAGCCTGCTAGCGGGACCTCTCTACGAGCAGTACTTC
CASSLLAGPLYEQYF
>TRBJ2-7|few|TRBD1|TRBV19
TGTGCCAGTAGTATTATTCTGGGACAGGCGACCTACGAGCAGTACTTC
CASSIILGQATYEQYF
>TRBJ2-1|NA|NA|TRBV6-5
TGTGCCACTACCCGGGACACCAGCTCCTACAATGAGCAGTTCTTC
CATTRDTSSYNEQFF
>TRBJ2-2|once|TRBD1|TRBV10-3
TGTGCCATCAGGGAGACAGGGTTGAACACCGGGGAGCTGTTTTTT
CAIRETGLNTGELFF
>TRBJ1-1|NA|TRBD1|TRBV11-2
TGTGCCAGCAGGACGGGACAGGGGGGGACTGAAGCTTTCTTT
CASRTGQGGTEAFF
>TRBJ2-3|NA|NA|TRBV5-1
TGCGCCAGCAGCTCCGTTCAGGGTGATACGCAGTATTTT
CASSSVQGDTQYF
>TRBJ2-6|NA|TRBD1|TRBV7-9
TGTGCCAGCAGCTTGGGGACAGGGGATTCTGGGGCCAACGTCCTGACTTTC
CASSLGTGDSGANVLTF
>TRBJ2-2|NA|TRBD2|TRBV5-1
TGCGCCAGCAGTCGAACTGTCGCGGCGGGAGACTACACCGGGGAGCTGTTTTTT
CASSRTVAAGDYTGELFF
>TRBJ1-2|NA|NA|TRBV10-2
TGCGCCAGCAGTGCCCTACAGGCGCAGAGGGGCTACACCTTC
CASSALQAQRGYTF
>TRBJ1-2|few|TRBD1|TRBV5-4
TGTGCCAGCAGCTACGACAGGGGCGGCGATGGCTACACCTTC
CASSYDRGGDGYTF
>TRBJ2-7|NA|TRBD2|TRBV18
TGTGCCAGCTCACCCGCGGGTAGCGGGGTCTACGAGCAGTACTTC
CASSPAGSGVYEQYF
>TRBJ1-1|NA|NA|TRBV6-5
TGTGCCAGCAGTTACTCGGAGGGAGTGGGCACTGAAGCTTTCTTT
CASSYSEGVGTEAFF
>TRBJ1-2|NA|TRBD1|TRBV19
TGTGCCAGTTTACAGGGGACGGGTTATGGCTACACCTTC
CASLQGTGYGYTF
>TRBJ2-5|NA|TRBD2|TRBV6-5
TGTGCCAGCAGTTTGGGACTAGCGGGAGGGCGTGAGACCCAGTACTTC
CASSLGLAGGRETQYF
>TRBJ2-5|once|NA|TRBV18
TGTGCCAGCTCACCAGGGGCTGGGCTGGAGACCCAGTACTTC
CASSPGAGLETQYF
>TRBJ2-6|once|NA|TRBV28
TGTGCCAGCGGCAGGCCCTCTGGGGCCAACGTCCTGACTTTC
CASGRPSGANVLTF
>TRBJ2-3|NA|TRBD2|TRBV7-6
TGTGCCAGCAGCCCCGGACTAGCGGGAGGGACTAGCACAGATACGCAGTATTTT
CASSPGLAGGTSTDTQYF
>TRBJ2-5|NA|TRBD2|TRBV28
TGTGCCAGCTGTTCTTTAGCGGGGCAAGAGACCCAGTACTTC
CASCSLAGQETQYF
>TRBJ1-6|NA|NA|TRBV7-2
TGTGCCAGCAGCTTAGGGGCGTTGCGGGGTTCACCCCTCCACTTT
CASSLGALRGSPLHF
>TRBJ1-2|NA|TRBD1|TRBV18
TGTGCCAGCTCACCCGTCGGAGGACAGGGGATTAACTATGGCTACACCTTC
CASSPVGGQGINYGYTF